This TCR beta chain was sequenced in a study of shared clonotypes between healthy human individuals (dated by TCRdb to 2018 to 2020). Concerning the study at large: A couple of women and three men aged 18 to 49 years were included in the cohort. Per donor, three plates each were used for CD4 naive and CD4 memory, two for CD8 naive, and one for CD8 memory. To estimate repertoire size and how much clonotypes are shared between individuals, the study performed deep sequencing of blood TCR repertoires from a handful of healthy adults. To increase sequencing depth and limit assay-specific biases, TCR repertoire library preparation and sequencing were carried out by different laboratories using diverse techniques. Each donor's leukapheresis produced roughly between roughly 0.85 and 9 billion PBMCs. Findings and caveats that apply to the study as a whole: The small number of donors limited the genetic and exposure-history diversity represented. Incomplete sequencing was indicated by rarefaction of sorted-subset datasets, despite the large sequencing depth. Pairwise subsampling indicated that sequencing depth was expected to affect the degree of clonotype sharing among donors. Sampling was restricted to blood, and TCR repertoires in tissue are likely to differ from TCR repertoires in blood. Naive subsets generally had larger estimated clonotype richness than memory subsets did. Approximately 4.8% of naive CD4, roughly 3.5% of naive CD8, roughly 2.4% of memory CD4, and 0.4% of memory CD8 clonotypes were shared across several donors. Compared with non-shared clonotypes, the clonotypes found in all four sorted-subset donors had higher generation probabilities.

CD8 naive samples were CD45RO-negative cells positively selected for CCR7, giving a CD45RA+CCR7+ population that excluded TemRA cells. The donors were healthy, HIV-negative adults with no recently reported acute infections or vaccinations. Only Caucasian adults living in Nashville, Tennessee, USA were represented among the donors. Blood was obtained by leukapheresis, after which PBMCs were separated by Ficoll-Histopaque density gradient centrifugation and cryopreserved in liquid nitrogen vapor phase. Analytical flow cytometry was used to check the purity and quantity of every magnetically sorted T cell population. Genomic DNA was isolated from every sorted fraction and measured by UV absorbance on a Nanodrop 2000c. Measured from the cysteine to the phenylalanine, the CDR3 is 13 residues long. Only CDR3 DNA remains: 39 bases, in frame from the first base. Relative to germline, V is 5 bases shorter and J is 4 bases shorter, with 12 bases between their ends. The germline V gene (reference sequence) specifies LNHDA as CDR1 and SQIVND as CDR2.

With respect to this clone: This receptor's antigen is unknown. No qualities accompany the bases; no much larger clone lies one base away. Other nucleotide sequences from this sample produce the same CDR3.

Using the deep immunoSEQ assay, TCR CDR3 regions were amplified from genomic DNA by multiplex PCR. Extracted genomic DNA from each cell subset was distributed evenly across all wells of several immunoSEQ 96-well plates, and each plate was treated as a replicate. For sorted subsets, approximately 200 ng of genomic DNA, equivalent to roughly 33,000 T cell genomes, went into each replicate PCR. Purified libraries were measured with a Qubit 3.0 fluorometer, size-checked on a Bioanalyzer 2100, and measured again with the KAPA Library Quantification kit. Every immunoSEQ 96-well plate was sequenced on a dedicated single-read 150-cycle Illumina NextSeq 550 flow cell. In the original analysis: Because only junctional sequences without quality scores were contained in the immunoSEQ output, filtering matching that applied to full-length reads could not be performed. Sequences were annotated with PyIR, a Python wrapper for IgBLAST v1.9, and V/J genes and CDR3 were assigned using IMGT germline references. Reads were filtered out if the reads had weak V/J assignments (E-value above 1e-6), no CDR3, stop codons, out-of-frame junctions, or ambiguous translated residues. V3J clonotypes were defined as sequences sharing the same inferred V gene, J gene, and CDR3 amino acid sequence. The percentage overlap between two repertoires was calculated by dividing the number of shared unique clonotypes by the size of the smaller repertoire. Richness of each repertoire was evaluated using RTK rarefaction, the Chao1 estimator, and Recon v2.1 estimates of unobserved clonotypes. For all TCRbeta clonotypes obtained by the gDNA method from a handful of donors, generation probabilities were computed with OLGA. TCRdb took over this immuneACCESS table, retaining in-frame rearrangements with V and J assigned. Such tables are incomplete; in checked studies, under half of the missing clones stem from an unresolved V gene, and the remainder is unexplained. Clone size and V and J calls were adopted from that table, with D and trimming inferred from the DNA. The sample table records around 2,000,000 clones; approximately 95% of these occur just once. More than 0.95% of the sample comes from the top ten.

The receptor comes from a man aged 18 to 30 in good health. The sequencing sample was made of naive CD8+ T cells sorted from blood. Explained via the paper, the cell subset or site label denotes: CD45RA+CCR7+. This chain is built from TRBV19 and TRBJ2-7; matching of 6 bases hints at TRBD1 as the D gene. The DNA reads TGTGCCAGTAGTGCGGCAGGGGTGTACGAGCAGTACTTC. Translation gives CASSAAGVYEQYF.